The clone carrying this T cell receptor beta chain was recorded a few times. Its target is unknown. This sample stems from a study of blood T cells in healthy people across ages. Trimming cost V 2 bases and J 2 bases, with 6 bases left between them. The CDR3 has 13 amino acids. Germline CDR1 reads MNHEY; CDR2 reads SVGAGI. With a J-beta primer mix and a sample-barcoded 5' primer, a second PCR ran about 6 to 11 cycles. TCRdb processed the 5' RACE reads anew with MiXCR; each CDR3 protein has one entry. The sample records 800,000 to 950,000 distinct CDR3 sequences, under 35% being singletons. Findings and limits, study-wide: Fewer expanded clones and more diversity marked long-lived versus aged donors.

The data were also submitted as part of a second study, on T cells of mothers and their children. That investigation notes: In each mother, TCR beta CDR3 reads exceeded 10 million; in each child, they numbered a few million. In unrelated and related pairs, TCR recombination output is shaped in a similar way by thymic selection.

Input material: blood. This TCR came from a woman aged 35 to 49 in good health. The chain has TRBV6-5 and TRBJ1-2; D uncertain. CDR3 nucleotide sequence: TGTGCCAGCAGTTACGCAGAAAACTATGGCTACACCTTC. Protein product: CASSYAENYGYTF.